Below are 11 T cell receptor beta chains sequenced from a single sample in a study of Graves' ophthalmopathy and Graves' hyperthyroidism. As the template, RNA transcripts were used to amplify TCR beta CDR3 regions. Second-round multiplex PCR followed a first-round RT-PCR using HTBI primers. One entry per CDR3 protein, called by TCRdb with MiXCR from the multiplex PCR reads. This sample has a few hundred thousand distinct CDR3 sequences, with about two fifths found just once. Sequencing was done on a sample of peripheral blood or thyroid tissue (not recorded which). The origin of the receptors is an adult man with Graves' hyperthyroidism.

The gene calls are TRBV5-1 and TRBJ1-6; D not resolved. Trimming removed 4 bases at V and 0 bases at J, with 11 bases between. Germline lookup yields CDR1 SGHRS and CDR2 YFSETQ. This CDR3 is 16 amino acids long. The CDR3 here is CASSQERSSYNSPLHF. The CDR3 DNA sequence: TGCGCCAGCAGCCAAGAGCGGTCCTCCTATAATTCACCCCTCCACTTT.

This chain uses TRBV29-1 with TRBJ2-7; either TRBD1 or TRBD2 may fit D (5 bases each). Germline CDR1 and CDR2: SQVTM and ANQGSEA. This CDR3 comprises 15 residues. Trimming shortened V by 3 bases and J by 2 bases, and 17 bases separated the two germline ends. CDR3 DNA: TGCAGCGTTGACCCCACAGGAGACTACACCTACGAGCAGTACTTC. Amino acids: CSVDPTGDYTYEQYF.

As regards this clonotype: Mismatch with germline at one junction end may stem from a read error. The chain has TRBV2 and TRBJ1-5; D call uncertain. The CDR3 runs to 15 residues. Per the germline V gene, CDR1 is SNHLY and CDR2 is FYNNEI. CDR3 DNA sequence: TGTACCAGCAGCCAGCCGGGATCCGAGGATCAGCCCCAGCATTTT. Amino acids: CTSSQPGSEDQPQHF.

This clonotype was seen only once. This may be a read error, as it is one base from a much larger clone. As the CDR3 is not closed by the conserved phenylalanine or tryptophan, this likely results from a read error. The V and J genes are TRBV20-1 and TRBJ1-6, with D possibly TRBD1 on 5 matching bases. Germline-derived CDR1 and CDR2 are DFQATT and SNEGSKA (reference sequence). This CDR3 is 14 amino acids long. Trimming cost V 5 bases and J 2 bases, with 10 bases left between them. The CDR3 reads CSAGDGTYNSPLHL. In DNA form, the CDR3 reads TGCAGTGCTGGGGACGGGACCTATAATTCACCCCTCCACCTT.

This clonotype was detected only once. Possible read error: a much larger clone is one base away. CDR3 nucleotides: TGTGCCAGCAGCCTGAATTGGGACTCTGGAAACACCATATATTTT. This sequence encodes CASSLNWDSGNTIYF. The chain uses TRBV9 and TRBJ1-3; D gene ambiguous. The CDR3 covers 15 residues. The germline V gene encodes CDR1 SGDLS and CDR2 YYNGEE. The V end lost 4 bases, the J end lost 0 bases, and 11 bases lay between the germline ends.

The chain recombines TRBV29-1 with TRBJ2-2; 8 bases are shared with TRBD1. The CDR3 has 12 amino acids. The trim removed 6 bases at V and 5 bases at J, leaving 2 bases unmatched. From germline, CDR1 is SQVTM and CDR2 ANQGSEA. The chain's CDR3 is CSVRTGTGELFF. For the CDR3, the DNA is TGCAGCGTCCGGACAGGGACCGGGGAGCTGTTTTTT.

The rearrangement uses TRBV7-9 and TRBJ1-5; 10 positions agree with TRBD1. CDR1 and CDR2 from the germline V gene are SEHNR and FQNEAQ (reference sequence). This CDR3 has 13 residues. V lost 5 bases, J lost 11 bases, and 6 bases stayed unmatched. The CDR3 region is CASSRGQGETQHF. Here the CDR3 DNA reads TGTGCCAGCAGCAGAGGACAGGGGGAGACCCAGCATTTT.

This clonotype showed up many times. The chain joins TRBV25-1 to TRBJ1-4; tentative D call: TRBD1 (5 bases). V was shortened by 6 bases and J by 10 bases, with 15 bases between the two germline ends. Germline values: CDR1 MGHDK, CDR2 SYGVNS. The CDR3 extends over 13 amino acids. CDR3 sequence reads: CASRGGDVGKLFF. The CDR3 DNA is TGTGCCAGCAGGGGGGGGGACGTGGGAAAACTGTTTTTT.

A note on this clonotype: A read error may explain this, as a much larger clone is one base away. This chain links TRBV7-3 with TRBJ1-2; D gene ambiguous. Germline CDR1 SGHTA, CDR2 FQGTGA. This CDR3 has 12 residues. CDR3 amino acids: CAGSPPLYGYTF. The CDR3 coding sequence is TGTGCCGGCAGCCCCCCCCTCTATGGCTACACCTTC.

A note on this clonotype: A much larger clone differs by one base, so this may be a read error. This chain uses TRBV5-1 with TRBJ1-1; D perhaps matches TRBD1 (5 bases). Germline loops: CDR1 SGHRS, CDR2 YFSETQ. CDR3 length: 15 amino acids. For the CDR3, the DNA is TGCGCCGGCAGCCTCGCAGGGTCGAGGAACACTGAAGCTTTCTTT. Translation: CAGSLAGSRNTEAFF. The variable domain in full, with the rest retrieved from reference TRBV5-1 and TRBJ1-1, is KAGVTQTPRYLIKTRGQQVTLSCSPISGHRSVSWYQQTPGQGLQFLFEYFSETQRNKGNFPGRFSGRQFSNSRSEMNVSTLELGDSALYLCAGSLAGSRNTEAFFGQGTRLTVV.

As to this clonotype: A much larger clone sits a single nucleotide away, making a read error possible. The V and J genes are TRBV6-5 and TRBJ1-4; D unclear. From germline, CDR1 is MNHEY and CDR2 SVGAGI. This CDR3 is 15 amino acids long. The CDR3 spells CASGYNTDHNEKLFF. The CDR3 nucleotides read TGTGCCAGCGGTTACAACACAGATCATAATGAAAAACTGTTTTTT.